These 6 T cell receptor beta chains were sequenced from one sample in a study of Tregs in tolerant kidney transplant recipients. Repertoires were generated with immunoSEQ multiplex PCR, while TCRdb's copy carries only in-frame clones and drops some. Of roughly 80,000 clones listed, about 98% were seen once; the top ten hold 0.55% to 0.6%. This specimen was CD4+ T cells from blood, taken before the transplant. The receptor source for this set is a human donor who received a combined kidney and bone marrow transplant.

The chain links TRBV15 to TRBJ1-2; weak D call: TRBD1 (6 bases). V was shortened by 0 bases and J by 4 bases, with 12 bases between the two germline ends. CDR1 and CDR2 from the germline V gene are LNHNV and YYDKDF (reference sequence). The CDR3 totals 15 residues. The CDR3 loop reads CATSRDWQGSYGYTF. In DNA form, the CDR3 reads TGTGCCACCAGCAGAGACTGGCAGGGGAGCTATGGCTACACCTTC.

The J gene is TRBJ1-5, the V gene TRBV6-5, with 8 bases that match TRBD1. This CDR3 is 12 amino acids long. CDR1 and CDR2 (germline): MNHEY, SVGAGI. V gave up 6 bases and J gave up 15 bases; unmatched junction bases: 10. The CDR3 nucleotides read TGTGCCAGCAGGTTCGACAGGGGAGCCTGGCATTTT. Protein: CASRFDRGAWHF.

The V gene is TRBV19, the J gene TRBJ2-7; 7 nucleotides match TRBD2. CDR1 and CDR2 from the germline V gene are LNHDA and SQIVND (reference sequence). The CDR3 totals 16 residues. Germline trimming cut 3 bases from V and 5 bases from J; bases unmatched to any gene: 13. CDR3 DNA: TGTGCCAGTAGTATCCCAGGCGGGAGAAGAAGCGACGAGCAGTACTTC. It is translated as CASSIPGGRRSDEQYF.

The chain has TRBV11-2 and TRBJ1-5; 11 bases are a match to TRBD1. Germline V CDR1 and CDR2: SGHAT, FQNNGV. The CDR3 totals 14 residues. Germline trimming cut 8 bases from V and 6 bases from J; bases unmatched to any gene: 6. The CDR3 region is CASSGQGARQPQHF. For the CDR3, the DNA is TGTGCCAGCTCCGGACAGGGGGCTCGTCAGCCCCAGCATTTT.

This clone was detected only once. The chain uses TRBV18 and TRBJ2-3; 13 bases align to TRBD2. Germline values: CDR1 KGHSH, CDR2 LQKENI. The trim removed 3 bases at V and 0 bases at J, leaving 12 bases unmatched. This CDR3 is built from 20 residues. The CDR3 DNA sequence: TGTGCCAGCTCACCGACCGCCGGGACTAGCGGGGCCGCTAGCACAGATACGCAGTATTTT. Amino acid sequence: CASSPTAGTSGAASTDTQYF.

The chain joins TRBV5-1 to TRBJ2-1, with 7 positions matching TRBD2. This CDR3 region has 16 residues. The J segment lost 4 bases and the V segment lost 3 bases, leaving 10 bases of the junction unmatched. Per the germline V gene, CDR1 is SGHRS and CDR2 is YFSETQ. For the CDR3, the DNA is TGCGCCAGCAGCTACTCGACTAGCCTTCTTTACAATGAGCAGTTCTTC. Protein product: CASSYSTSLLYNEQFF.